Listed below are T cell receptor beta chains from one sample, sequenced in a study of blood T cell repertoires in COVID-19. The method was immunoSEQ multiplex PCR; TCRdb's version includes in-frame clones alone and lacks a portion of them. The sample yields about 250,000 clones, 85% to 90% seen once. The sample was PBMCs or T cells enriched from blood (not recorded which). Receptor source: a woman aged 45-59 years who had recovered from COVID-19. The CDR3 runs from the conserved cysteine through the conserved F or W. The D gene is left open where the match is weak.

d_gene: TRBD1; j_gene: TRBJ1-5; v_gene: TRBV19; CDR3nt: TGTGCCAGTAGTATCGAACAGGGGGCTGGTCAGCCCCAGCATTTT; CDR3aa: CASSIEQGAGQPQHF
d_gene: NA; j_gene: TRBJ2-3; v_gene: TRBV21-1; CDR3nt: TGTGCCAGCAGCAAAACCGAGACTAGCGGGAGCACAGATACGCAGTATTTT; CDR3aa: CASSKTETSGSTDTQYF
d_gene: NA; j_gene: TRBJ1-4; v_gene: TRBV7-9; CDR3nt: TGTGCCAGCAGCTTAGCTAAAGGGAGAGAAAAACTGTTTTTT; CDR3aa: CASSLAKGREKLFF
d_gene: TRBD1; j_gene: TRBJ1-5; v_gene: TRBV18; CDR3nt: TGTGCCAGCTCACCAGGGACAGGGGAACAGCCCCAGCATTTT; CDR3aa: CASSPGTGEQPQHF
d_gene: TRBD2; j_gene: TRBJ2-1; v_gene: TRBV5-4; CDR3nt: TGTGCCAGCAGCTCCCCTAGCGGGAGCTCCTACAATGAGCAGTTCTTC; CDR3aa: CASSSPSGSSYNEQFF
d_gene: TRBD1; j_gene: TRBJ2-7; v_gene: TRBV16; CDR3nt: TGTGCCAGCAGCCCCGGGGACAGTTCCTACGAGCAGTACTTC; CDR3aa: CASSPGDSSYEQYF
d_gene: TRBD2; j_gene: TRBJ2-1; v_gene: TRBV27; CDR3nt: TGTGCCAGCAGTAGGGGGACTAGCGGGAACAATGAGCAGTTCTTC; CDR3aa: CASSRGTSGNNEQFF
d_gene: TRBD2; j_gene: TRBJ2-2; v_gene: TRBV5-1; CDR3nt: TGCGCCAGCAGCACCCTGACTAGCGGAAACACCGGGGAGCTGTTTTTT; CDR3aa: CASSTLTSGNTGELFF
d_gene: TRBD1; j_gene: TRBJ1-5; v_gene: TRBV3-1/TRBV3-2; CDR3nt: TGTGCCAGCAGCCAAGGGGGACAGGGGGGTCAGCCCCAGCATTTT; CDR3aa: CASSQGGQGGQPQHF
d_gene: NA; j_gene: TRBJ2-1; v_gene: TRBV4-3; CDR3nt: TGCGCCAGCAGCCAAGATTTCCGGAATGAGCAGTTCTTC; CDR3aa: CASSQDFRNEQFF